This T cell receptor beta chain was captured by sequencing in a study of blood T cell repertoires in COVID-19. Whole-study context: The study drew acute and convalescent COVID-19 samples from the United States, Italy and Spain.

V lost 2 bases and J lost 4, with 17 bases in between. The CDR3 covers 16 residues. The germline V gene encodes CDR1 MNHNS and CDR2 SASEGT. This study enrolled people aged about 18 to 90 from approximately 25 US geographic areas. Researchers sorted participants into cohorts using their self-reported clinical history. Under the authors' procedure: Reference gene primer amplification yielded estimated nucleated cell counts. Clones were sequenced by immunoSEQ multiplex PCR, and TCRdb holds only the in-frame ones, with some missing. Clonal size and the V and J genes are those of that table, whereas D and trimming came from the DNA. The table records roughly 400,000 clones, 88% of them present only once.

This receptor was identified in a woman aged 40 to 50 with acute COVID-19. This sequence joins TRBV6-1 and TRBJ1-2; D might be TRBD1 (6 bases). Input material: PBMCs or T cells enriched from blood (not recorded which). CDR3 sequence: CASSELGALASYGYTF. The DNA for the CDR3 is TGTGCCAGCAGTGAACTGGGGGCATTAGCTTCCTATGGCTACACCTTC.